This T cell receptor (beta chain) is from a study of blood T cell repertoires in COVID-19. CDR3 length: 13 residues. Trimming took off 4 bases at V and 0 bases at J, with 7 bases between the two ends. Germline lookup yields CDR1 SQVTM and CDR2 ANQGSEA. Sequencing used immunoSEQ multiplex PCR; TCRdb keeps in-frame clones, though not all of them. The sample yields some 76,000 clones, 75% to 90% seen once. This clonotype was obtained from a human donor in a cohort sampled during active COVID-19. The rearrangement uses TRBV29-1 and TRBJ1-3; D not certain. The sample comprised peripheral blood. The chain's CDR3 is CSVGASSGNTIYF. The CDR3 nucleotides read TGCAGCGTTGGAGCGAGCTCTGGAAACACCATATATTTT.